This T cell receptor beta chain was identified in a study of shared clonotypes between healthy human individuals. Data came from immunoSEQ multiplex PCR; TCRdb stores just in-frame clones and leaves some out. The table includes a few million clones, 85% to 95% detected once. V trimming: 0 bases; J trimming: 3 bases; junction bases outside the gene matches: 7. This CDR3 has 16 residues. Germline-derived CDR1 and CDR2 are MGHRA and YSYEKL. The sequenced sample was naive CD4+ T cells sorted from blood. The subset was: CD45RA+ positively selected. The chain uses TRBV4-1 and TRBJ2-7, with TRBD1 matching over 8 bases. The TCR was taken from a man in his late teens or twenties in good health. The CDR3 nucleotides read TGCGCCAGCAGCCAAGATCGGCAGGGGGCCCTCTACGAGCAGTACTTC. It is translated as CASSQDRQGALYEQYF.